This TCR beta chain was sequenced during a study of identical twins listed by TCRdb under 2016. With respect to the entire study: To test whether fetal clonotypes persist, the study used deep sequencing on TCR alpha and beta repertoires from monozygotic twins, unrelated adults of various ages, and cord blood. To rule out contamination, the twin experiments were replicated at different times with different library preparation protocols.

At the junction V is shortened by 0 bases and J by 1 base, with 9 bases in between. Taken from the germline V gene, the CDR1 and CDR2 loops are SQVTM and ANQGSEA. The CDR3 goes from the cysteine to the phenylalanine over 14 residues. Only the CDR3 portion is preserved as DNA: 42 bases, with reading frame beginning at the first base. This clonotype was seen ten or more times. Its specific antigen is unknown. Within one base of it there is no much larger clone, and no base qualities were kept. General conclusions and limits of the study: Conclusions relied on cross-sectional statistical analysis, since the same donors could not be followed over many years. A weaker excess of twin sharing was found in beta out-of-frame sequences because the signal-to-noise ratio was lowered by fewer shared sequences. Invariant T cells such as MAIT and iNKT could partly confound zero-insertion analyses, though diverse VJ usage argued against this for most clonotypes. Abundant cord blood beta clonotypes had fewer insertions, young adult naive repertoires showed a similar but weaker trend, and memory repertoires showed no such trend. Compared with coincidental sharing between unrelated individuals, out-of-frame TCR alpha sequences shared between twins had an excess of sequences with low generation probability. Recombination models systematically underestimated out-of-frame TCR alpha sharing in monozygotic twins but agreed with sharing between unrelated individuals.

The library was prepared using 5' RACE. The reads were generated on an Illumina HiSeq 2000. Template switching added a universal primer binding site, and the final cDNA carried a unique molecular identifier that allowed TCR cDNA molecules to be counted accurately. First-strand cDNA for TCR alpha and beta chains was synthesized from specific primers in the conserved constant-segment region. To control for contamination, every cDNA library carried two barcodes: a SMART-Mk sample barcode plus Illumina barcodes. TruSeq adapter sequences, together with Illumina sample barcodes, were added in two successive PCR steps. The Illumina HiSeq platform was used with custom primers to sequence TCR alpha and beta cDNA libraries. As for the authors' bioinformatics: Unique molecular identifiers were extracted from raw reads with MiGEC, and CDR3 positions were determined with MiXCR. Recombination models were inferred per individual with the repgenHMM and IGoR tools using an EM algorithm. Shared clonotype analysis was performed with the tcR package in R, normalizing sharing by the product of cloneset sizes. To study raw recombination free of thymic and clonal selection effects, out-of-frame nonproductive sequences were analyzed. TCRdb itself trimmed the public reads at Q25 with fastp, ran MiXCR and retained productive beta chains. CDR3 protein duplicates are merged, each entry listing the most common genes and DNA. The V and J calls were not made by the authors but by TCRdb's processing. This sample holds some 630,000 distinct CDR3 sequences; 7% to 7.5% were observed only once. In total, the top ten clones hold roughly 1.6% of the sample.

Every donor was a healthy Caucasian. Three pairs of female monozygotic twins, all aged about 18 to 29 years, made up the twin cohort. Peripheral blood mononuclear cells were the source from which RNA for the TCR libraries was isolated. The sample was also reused in another study, on yellow fever vaccine responses in identical twins. The second study, in turn, reports: According to the authors, in identical twins the way T cells responded to vaccination appeared partly convergent and partly personalized. In the study, vaccine-responding T cell clones were precisely tracked in identical twins.

Material for sequencing was PBMCs. This TCR derives from a woman under 30 in good health. Rearrangement joined TRBV29-1 to TRBJ2-5; TRBD1 is a weak D gene call, 6 bases matching. The CDR3 here reads CSVEDRTVQETQYF. The sequenced DNA: TGCAGCGTTGAAGATCGGACAGTCCAAGAGACCCAGTACTTC. Outside the CDR3, residues come from the reference TRBV29-1 and TRBJ2-5 proteins, so the full variable domain is: SAVISQKPSRDICQRGTSLTIQCQVDSQVTMMFWYRQQPGQSLTLIATANQGSEATYESGFVIDKFPISRPNLTFSTLTVSNMSPEDSSIYLCSVEDRTVQETQYFGPGTRLLVL.